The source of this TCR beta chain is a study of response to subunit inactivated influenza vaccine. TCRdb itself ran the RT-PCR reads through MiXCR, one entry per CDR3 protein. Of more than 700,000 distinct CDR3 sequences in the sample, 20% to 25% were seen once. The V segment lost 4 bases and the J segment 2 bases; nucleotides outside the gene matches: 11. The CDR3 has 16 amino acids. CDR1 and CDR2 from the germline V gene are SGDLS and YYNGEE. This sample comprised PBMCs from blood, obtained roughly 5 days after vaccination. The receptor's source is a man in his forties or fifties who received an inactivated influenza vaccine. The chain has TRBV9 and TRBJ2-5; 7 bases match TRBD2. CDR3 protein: CASSRRGGELQETQYF. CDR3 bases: TGTGCCAGCAGCCGTAGGGGAGGGGAACTTCAAGAGACCCAGTACTTC.